This paragraph reports one TCR beta chain. This sample was taken from a study of blood T cell repertoires in COVID-19. As for the study in general: The United States, Italy and Spain supplied acute and convalescent COVID-19 samples.

The authors' processing: Nucleated cell number was recorded as an estimate derived from reference gene primer amplification. Clones were read by immunoSEQ multiplex PCR, and TCRdb kept only the in-frame ones, dropping some. V and J calls and clone size are given by that table; D and trimming were obtained from the DNA. The table shows 300,000 to 350,000 clones, with around 90% occurring only once. There are 16 residues in the CDR3. Losses at the gene ends were 5 bases for V and 0 bases for J; bases not matched to a gene: 6. Germline loops: CDR1 SGHAT, CDR2 FQNNGV. Sequences were obtained from peripheral blood. The receptor was isolated from a woman in her thirties with COVID-19, enrolled during active disease. The rearrangement uses TRBV11-2 and TRBJ2-5, with 10 bases that match TRBD2. CDR3 in amino acids: CASSIGTSAYQETQYF. DNA for the CDR3: TGTGCCAGCAGCATAGGGACTAGCGCCTACCAAGAGACCCAGTACTTC.